These 21 T cell receptor beta chains share one sample of origin, sequenced in a study of early T cells in non-severe SARS-CoV-2 infection. One entry per CDR3 protein, called by TCRdb with MiXCR from the 5' RACE reads. Of roughly 25,000 distinct CDR3 sequences detected, 4.3% appear once; the ten largest clones hold about 15%. Sequences were obtained from whole blood. The source is an adult who was a healthcare worker with PCR-confirmed SARS-CoV-2 infection or an uninfected control (not recorded which).

This clonotype was observed at least ten times. The chain recombines TRBV5-1 with TRBJ2-1; 7 nucleotides match TRBD2. The CDR3 sequence is 18 residues long. After removal of 2 bases from V and 6 bases from J, the junction contained 17 bases not matched to a gene. The germline V gene encodes CDR1 SGHRS and CDR2 YFSETQ. In nucleotides, the CDR3 is TGCGCCAGCAGCTTTTCCCCCGGGGAGGGCCAAATTTTCAATGAGCAGTTCTTC. As protein: CASSFSPGEGQIFNEQFF.

This clonotype was counted ten times or more. The rearrangement joins TRBV5-4 to TRBJ2-5; the D is unclear. Between the trimmed V and J ends, which lost 4 bases and 0 bases, there was a span of 7 bases. Germline-derived CDR1 and CDR2 are SGHNT and YYREEE (reference sequence). The CDR3 runs to 13 residues. CDR3 residues: CASSGPYQETQYF. The CDR3 nucleotides are TGTGCCAGCAGCGGGCCCTACCAAGAGACCCAGTACTTC.

This clonotype was detected many times. This chain uses TRBV20-1 with TRBJ1-1; D gene ambiguous. The CDR3 consists of 11 residues. V was trimmed by 2 bases and J by 5 bases, leaving 6 bases between them. CDR1 and CDR2 from the germline V gene are DFQATT and SNEGSKA (reference sequence). CDR3 sequence: CSARRVTEAFF. Here the CDR3 DNA reads TGCAGTGCTAGACGGGTGACTGAAGCTTTCTTT.

In its sample, this clonotype was seen many times. The gene calls are TRBV5-5 and TRBJ2-7; TRBD1 aligns across 9 bases. The CDR3 is 15 amino acids. Germline V gives CDR1 SGHKS, CDR2 YYEKEE (reference sequence). Unmatched junction bases numbered 8, after V lost 4 bases and J lost 3 bases. CDR3 nucleotides: TGTGCCAGCAGCCCCGGGACAGGGCCCCTCTACGAGCAGTACTTC. It codes for CASSPGTGPLYEQYF.

This clonotype was detected ten times or more. The gene calls are TRBV20-1 and TRBJ2-7; TRBD1 matches at 10 bases. The V and J ends lost 4 bases and 3 bases, in that order; junction bases with no gene match: 12. CDR3 length: 16 amino acids. From germline, CDR1 is DFQATT and CDR2 SNEGSKA (reference sequence). CDR3 residues: CSATSWTGGRNYEQYF. The CDR3 nucleotides are TGCAGTGCTACGTCGTGGACAGGGGGAAGAAACTACGAGCAGTACTTC.

This clonotype was counted at least ten times. The V gene is TRBV11-2, the J gene TRBJ2-7; either TRBD1 or TRBD2 may fit D (5 bases each). The CDR3 is made up of 15 amino acids. Germline-derived CDR1 and CDR2 are SGHAT and FQNNGV. The V and J ends lost 4 bases and 6 bases respectively, with 19 bases between them. CDR3 in amino acids: CASSSTRDGRGEQYF. CDR3 nucleotides: TGTGCCAGCAGCTCGACCCGGGACGGCCGGGGCGAGCAGTACTTC. Combining the CDR3 with reference TRBV11-2 and TRBJ2-7 gives the whole variable domain EAGVAQSPRYKIIEKRQSVAFWCNPISGHATLYWYQQILGQGPKLLIQFQNNGVVDDSQLPKDRFSAERLKGVDSTLKIQPAKLEDSAVYLCASSSTRDGRGEQYFGPGTRLTVT.

This clonotype occurred many times. The rearrangement uses TRBV30 and TRBJ2-1; the D is unclear. From germline, CDR1 is GTSNPN and CDR2 SVGIG (reference sequence). This CDR3 region has 12 residues. V was clipped by 3 bases and J by 5 bases, with 8 bases between them. The CDR3 is CAWSVFNNEQFF. The DNA for the CDR3 is TGTGCCTGGAGCGTCTTCAACAATGAGCAGTTCTTC.

This clonotype was counted ten times or more. The chain links TRBV5-1 to TRBJ1-1; D might be TRBD1 (5 bases). With 0 bases removed from V and 5 bases from J, the gap between germline ends came to 8 bases. CDR1 is SGHRS, CDR2 YFSETQ, per germline. CDR3 length equals 13 residues. CDR3 in amino acids: CASSLGDWTEAFF. The CDR3 region has the DNA TGCGCCAGCAGCTTGGGGGACTGGACTGAAGCTTTCTTT.

In its sample, this clonotype was seen many times. The V gene is TRBV29-1, the J gene TRBJ2-7, with D perhaps TRBD1 or TRBD2 (7 bases each). Per the germline V gene, CDR1 is SQVTM and CDR2 is ANQGSEA. The CDR3 spans 14 residues. Trimming took 3 bases from V and 3 from J, leaving 15 bases between them. CDR3 coding DNA: TGCAGCGTTGACAGGGGGGAGGGCCTCTACGAGCAGTACTTC. The encoded protein is CSVDRGEGLYEQYF.

J is TRBJ2-2 and V is TRBV10-3, with D perhaps assigned TRBD1 or TRBD2 (5 bases each). CDR1 and CDR2 (germline): ENHRY, SYGVKD. CDR3 length equals 19 residues. Trimming left V 5 bases short and J 3 bases short, with 25 bases between. CDR3 sequence (DNA): TGTGCCATCAGTAACTCCGCCGGGACCAGCATTTTTGACACCGGGGAGCTGTTTTTT. It specifies CAISNSAGTSIFDTGELFF.

As to this clonotype: A much larger clone sits a single nucleotide away, making a read error possible. The conserved closing phenylalanine or tryptophan is absent in this CDR3, likely reflecting a read error. The chain employs TRBV6-2 or TRBV6-3 and TRBJ2-4; no clear D gene. CDR1 is MNHEY, CDR2 SVGEGT, per germline. The CDR3 extends over 17 amino acids. With 10 bases removed from V and 1 base from J, the gap between germline ends came to 23 bases. In DNA form, the CDR3 reads TGTGCCATCCAGCTCCTAAGAAATAGAAGGGCCAAAAACATTCAGTACTCC. Translation: CAIQLLRNRRAKNIQYS.

This clonotype was detected a few times. This chain uses TRBV19 with TRBJ1-5; D might be TRBD1 (6 bases). Trimming pared 8 bases from V and 5 bases from J, leaving 10 bases between. Germline CDR1 reads LNHDA; CDR2 reads SQIVND (reference sequence). The CDR3 has 12 residues. This CDR3 is CASEGTHQPQHF. The CDR3 bases are TGTGCCAGTGAAGGGACACATCAGCCCCAGCATTTT.

There are many counts of this clonotype. The genes are TRBV7-2 and TRBJ2-3; D not resolved. CDR1 and CDR2 (germline): SGHTA, FQGNSA. The CDR3 is made up of 14 amino acids. Trimming removed 1 base from V and 7 bases from J, with 12 bases in between. The CDR3 DNA is TGTGCCAGCAGCTTAGGGCAGTCACTTAATACGCAGTATTTT. This encodes CASSLGQSLNTQYF.

The V call is TRBV3-1, the J call TRBJ1-1; perhaps TRBD1 as D (6 bases). CDR1 is LGHDT and CDR2 is YNNKEL in the germline V gene (reference sequence). The CDR3 is made up of 15 amino acids. V lost 4 bases, J lost 5 bases, and 17 bases lay in between. The CDR3 DNA reads TGTGCCAGCAGCCCGAAGCCAGGGGCGGGGACTGAAGCTTTCTTT. Its protein product is CASSPKPGAGTEAFF. The complete variable domain, with remaining parts taken from reference TRBV3-1 and TRBJ1-1, reads DTAVSQTPKYLVTQMGNDKSIKCEQNLGHDTMYWYKQDSKKFLKIMFSYNNKELIINETVPNRFSPKSPDKAHLNLHINSLELGDSAVYFCASSPKPGAGTEAFFGQGTRLTVV.

This clonotype was recorded many times. The CDR3 region has the DNA TGTGCCAGCTCCGAAGGCGGGAGTTCAGATACGCAGTATTTT. This codes for CASSEGGSSDTQYF. The chain combines TRBV7-3 with TRBJ2-3; 7 bases fit TRBD2. J gave up 4 bases and V 8 bases, and 9 bases lay outside the gene matches. CDR1 and CDR2 (germline): SGHTA, FQGTGA. This CDR3 has 14 amino acids.

This clonotype was counted many times. The V call is TRBV9, the J call TRBJ1-1; the D is unclear. Germline loops: CDR1 SGDLS, CDR2 YYNGEE. Trimming shortened V by 2 bases and J by 5 bases, and 10 bases separated the two germline ends. The CDR3 is 13 residues long. CDR3 coding DNA: TGTGCCAGCAGCGTCTGGCCGGGAACTGAAGCTTTCTTT. It is translated as CASSVWPGTEAFF.

This chain connects TRBV12-3 or TRBV12-4 to TRBJ1-4; no reliable D call. V dropped 6 bases and J dropped 5 bases, with 10 bases sitting between them. The CDR3 totals 13 residues. CDR3 in DNA: TGTGCCAGCAGGACATATCCCAATGAAAAACTGTTTTTT. Translated: CASRTYPNEKLFF.

The CDR3 nucleotides read TGTGCCAGCACCCCCACCATGACGCTAGCACAAGAGACCCAGTACTTC. This sequence encodes CASTPTMTLAQETQYF. The V call is TRBV7-2, the J call TRBJ2-5; the D gene is possibly TRBD2 (5 bases). This CDR3 has 16 residues. Germline V gene lookup returns CDR1 SGHTA and CDR2 FQGNSA. V shed 7 bases and J shed 2 bases, with 20 bases lying between them.

This clonotype was picked up a small number of times. The V gene is TRBV5-8, the J gene TRBJ2-7; D call uncertain. Germline lookup yields CDR1 SGHTS and CDR2 YDEGEE. The CDR3 is made up of 16 amino acids. Trimming left V 2 bases short and J 2 bases short, with 17 bases between. The CDR3 sequence: CASSFYISPFPYEQYF. CDR3 in DNA: TGTGCCAGCAGCTTTTATATATCCCCCTTTCCCTACGAGCAGTACTTC.

This clonotype has a handful of counts. The V call is TRBV24-1, the J call TRBJ2-7; 9 nucleotides line up with TRBD1. The trim removed 4 bases at V and 5 bases at J, leaving 2 bases unmatched. Per the germline V gene, CDR1 is KGHDR and CDR2 is SFDVKD. This CDR3 region has 13 residues. CDR3 nucleotide sequence: TGTGCCACCAGTGAAACAGGGGGCGACGAGCAGTACTTC. Its translation is CATSETGGDEQYF.

At least ten counts were recorded for this clonotype. The V call is TRBV5-5, the J call TRBJ1-6; 7 bases align to TRBD1. With 3 bases clipped from V and 7 bases from J, the junction kept 7 bases outside the gene matches. Germline CDR1 is SGHKS and CDR2 is YYEKEE (reference sequence). The CDR3 runs 15 residues. The CDR3 coding sequence is TGTGCCAGCAGCTATCTTGACAGGGACAATTCACCCCTCCACTTT. It specifies CASSYLDRDNSPLHF.